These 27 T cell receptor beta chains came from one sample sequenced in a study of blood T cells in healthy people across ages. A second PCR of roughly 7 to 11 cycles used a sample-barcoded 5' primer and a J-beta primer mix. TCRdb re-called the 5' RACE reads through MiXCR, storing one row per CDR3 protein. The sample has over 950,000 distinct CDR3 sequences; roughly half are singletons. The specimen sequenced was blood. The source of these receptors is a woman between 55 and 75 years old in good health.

This CDR3 is CASSPTAGTYNEQFF. For the CDR3, the DNA is TGTGCCAGCAGTCCGACTGCCGGGACCTACAATGAGCAGTTCTTC. The genes are TRBV2 and TRBJ2-1, with D perhaps TRBD2 (5 bases). The CDR3 spans 15 residues. The V and J ends lost 5 bases and 2 bases respectively, with 13 bases between them. CDR1 and CDR2 (germline): SNHLY, FYNNEI. Full variable domain (outside the CDR3, taken from reference TRBV2 and TRBJ2-1): EPEVTQTPSHQVTQMGQEVILRCVPISNHLYFYWYRQILGQKVEFLVSFYNNEISEKSEIFDDQFSVERPDGSNFTLKIRSTKLEDSAMYFCASSPTAGTYNEQFFGPGTRLTVL.

CDR3 region: CASEGNTEAFF. Here the CDR3 DNA reads TGTGCCAGCGAGGGAAACACTGAAGCTTTCTTT. The chain joins TRBV28 to TRBJ1-1, with D unresolved. Trimming took off 8 bases at V and 2 bases at J, with 6 bases between the two ends. CDR3 length equals 11 residues. Germline CDR1 and CDR2: MDHEN and SYDVKM. Drawing the rest from reference TRBV28 and TRBJ1-1, the complete variable domain is DVKVTQSSRYLVKRTGEKVFLECVQDMDHENMFWYRQDPGLGLRLIYFSYDVKMKEKGDIPEGYSVSREKKERFSLILESASTNQTSMYLCASEGNTEAFFGQGTRLTVV.

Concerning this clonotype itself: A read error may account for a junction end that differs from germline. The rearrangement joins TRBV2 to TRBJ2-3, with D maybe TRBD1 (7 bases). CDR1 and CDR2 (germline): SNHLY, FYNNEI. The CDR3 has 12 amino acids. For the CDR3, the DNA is TGTGCCAGCATCGGCGGGACAGATCCGCAGTATTTT. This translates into CASIGGTDPQYF.

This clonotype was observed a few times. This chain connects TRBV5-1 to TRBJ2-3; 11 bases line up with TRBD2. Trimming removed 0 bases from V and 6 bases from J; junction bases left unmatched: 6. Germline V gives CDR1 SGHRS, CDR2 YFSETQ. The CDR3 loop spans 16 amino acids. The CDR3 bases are TGCGCCAGCAGCTTGGTTCCTAGCGGGGGGTCTGATACGCAGTATTTT. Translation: CASSLVPSGGSDTQYF.

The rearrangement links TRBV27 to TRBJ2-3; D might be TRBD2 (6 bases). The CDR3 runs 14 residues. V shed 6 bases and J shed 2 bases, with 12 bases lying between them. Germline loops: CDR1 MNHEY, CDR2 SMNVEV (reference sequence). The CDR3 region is CASSRRGNTDTQYF. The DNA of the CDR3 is TGTGCCAGCAGCCGCCGGGGGAACACAGATACGCAGTATTTT.

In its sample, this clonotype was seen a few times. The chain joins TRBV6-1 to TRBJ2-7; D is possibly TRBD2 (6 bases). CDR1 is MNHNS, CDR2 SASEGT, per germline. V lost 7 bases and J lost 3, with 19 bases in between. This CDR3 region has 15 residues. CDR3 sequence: CASKPTGRKHYEQYF. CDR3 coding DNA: TGTGCCAGCAAACCCACGGGGAGGAAGCACTACGAGCAGTACTTC.

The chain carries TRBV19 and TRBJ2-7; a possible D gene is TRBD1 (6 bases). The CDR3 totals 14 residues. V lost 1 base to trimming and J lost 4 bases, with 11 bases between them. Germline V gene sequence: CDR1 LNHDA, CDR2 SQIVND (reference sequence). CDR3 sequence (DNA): TGTGCCAGTAGTATAGGAATAGGACAGTACGAGCAGTACTTC. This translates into CASSIGIGQYEQYF. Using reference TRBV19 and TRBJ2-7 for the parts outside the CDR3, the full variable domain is DGGITQSPKYLFRKEGQNVTLSCEQNLNHDAMYWYRQDPGQGLRLIYYSQIVNDFQKGDIAEGYSVSREKKESFPLTVTSAQKNPTAFYLCASSIGIGQYEQYFGPGTRLTVT.

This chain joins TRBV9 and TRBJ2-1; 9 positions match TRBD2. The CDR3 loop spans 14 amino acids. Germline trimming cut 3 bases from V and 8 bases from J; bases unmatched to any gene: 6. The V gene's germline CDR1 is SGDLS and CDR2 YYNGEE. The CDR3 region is CASSAPGLAHEQFF. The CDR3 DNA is TGTGCCAGCAGCGCGCCGGGACTAGCCCATGAGCAGTTCTTC.

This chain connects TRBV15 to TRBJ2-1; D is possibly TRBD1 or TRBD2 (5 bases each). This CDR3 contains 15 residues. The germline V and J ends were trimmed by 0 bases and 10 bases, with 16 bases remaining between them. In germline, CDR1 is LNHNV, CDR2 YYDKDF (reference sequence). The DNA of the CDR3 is TGTGCCACCAGCAGAGATGGGGGACCGCTGGAGGAGCAGTTCTTC. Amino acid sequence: CATSRDGGPLEEQFF.

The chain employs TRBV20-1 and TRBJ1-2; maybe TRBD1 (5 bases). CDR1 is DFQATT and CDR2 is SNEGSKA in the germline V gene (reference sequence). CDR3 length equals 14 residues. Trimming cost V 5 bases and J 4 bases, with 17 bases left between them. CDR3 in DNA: TGCAGTGCTGGACTAGGGGCATCGGTCTATGGCTACACCTTC. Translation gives CSAGLGASVYGYTF.

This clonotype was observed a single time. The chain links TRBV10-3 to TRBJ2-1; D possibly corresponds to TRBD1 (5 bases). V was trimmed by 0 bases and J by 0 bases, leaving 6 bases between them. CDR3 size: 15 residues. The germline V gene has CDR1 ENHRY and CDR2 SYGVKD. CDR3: CAISESDSSYNEQFF. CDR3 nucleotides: TGTGCCATCAGTGAGTCCGACAGCTCCTACAATGAGCAGTTCTTC.

The CDR3 DNA reads TGTGCCAGCATCTACTTCGGGACCGGGGAGCTGTTTTTT. It is translated as CASIYFGTGELFF. The V call is TRBV7-9, the J call TRBJ2-2; D uncertain. The germline V and J ends were trimmed by 7 bases and 5 bases, with 11 bases remaining between them. The CDR3 consists of 13 residues. Germline CDR1 SEHNR, CDR2 FQNEAQ (reference sequence).

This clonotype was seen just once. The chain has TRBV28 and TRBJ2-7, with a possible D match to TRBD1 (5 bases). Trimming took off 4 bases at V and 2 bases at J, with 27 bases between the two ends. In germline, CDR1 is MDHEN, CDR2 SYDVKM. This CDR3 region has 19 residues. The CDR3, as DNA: TGTGCCAGCAGTTCATTTGCCCTCACACTCAGGGTCAGACCCTACGAGCAGTACTTC. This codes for CASSSFALTLRVRPYEQYF.

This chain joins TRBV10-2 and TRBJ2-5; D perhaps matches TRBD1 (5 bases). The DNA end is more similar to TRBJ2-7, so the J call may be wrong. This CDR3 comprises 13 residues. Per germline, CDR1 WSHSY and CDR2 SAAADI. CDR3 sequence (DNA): TGCGCCAGCAGTCTTTACGAAGGGGCCGAGCAGTACTTC. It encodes CASSLYEGAEQYF.

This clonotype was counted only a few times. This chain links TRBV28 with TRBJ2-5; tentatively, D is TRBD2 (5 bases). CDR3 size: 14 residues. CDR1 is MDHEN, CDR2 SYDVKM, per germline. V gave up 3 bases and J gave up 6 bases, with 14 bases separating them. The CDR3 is CASSFSEGTKTQYF. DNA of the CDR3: TGTGCCAGCAGTTTTTCTGAGGGCACGAAGACCCAGTACTTC.

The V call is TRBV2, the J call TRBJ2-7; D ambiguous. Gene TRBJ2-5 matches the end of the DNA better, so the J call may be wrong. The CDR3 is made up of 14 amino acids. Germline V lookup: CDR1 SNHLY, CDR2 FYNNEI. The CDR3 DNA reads TGTGCCAGCAGTGAAACGACCCAAAGGGAGACCCAGTACTTC. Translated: CASSETTQRETQYF.

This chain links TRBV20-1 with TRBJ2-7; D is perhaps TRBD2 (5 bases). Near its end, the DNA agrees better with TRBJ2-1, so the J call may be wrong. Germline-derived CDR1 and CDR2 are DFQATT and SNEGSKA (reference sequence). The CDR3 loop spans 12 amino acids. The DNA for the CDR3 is TGCAGTGCGATCTCTAGCCTTGATGAGCAGTTCTTC. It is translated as CSAISSLDEQFF.

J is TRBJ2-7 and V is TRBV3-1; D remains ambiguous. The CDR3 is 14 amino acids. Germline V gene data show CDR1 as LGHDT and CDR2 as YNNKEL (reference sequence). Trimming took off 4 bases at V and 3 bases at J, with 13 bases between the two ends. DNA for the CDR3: TGTGCCAGCAGCCCCCCGTTCCGAGGCTACGAGCAGTACTTC. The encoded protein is CASSPPFRGYEQYF.

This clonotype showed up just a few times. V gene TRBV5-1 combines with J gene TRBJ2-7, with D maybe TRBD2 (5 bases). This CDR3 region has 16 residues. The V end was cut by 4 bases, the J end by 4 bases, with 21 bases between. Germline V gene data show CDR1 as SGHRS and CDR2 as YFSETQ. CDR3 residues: CASSPEASFKGYEQYF. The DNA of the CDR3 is TGCGCCAGCAGCCCCGAGGCTAGCTTCAAGGGTTACGAGCAGTACTTC.

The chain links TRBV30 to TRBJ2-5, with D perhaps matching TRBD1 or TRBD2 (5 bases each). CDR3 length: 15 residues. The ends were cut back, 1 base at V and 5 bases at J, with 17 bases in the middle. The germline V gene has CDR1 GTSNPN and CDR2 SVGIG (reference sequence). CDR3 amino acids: CAWSEASGPGETQYF. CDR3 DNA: TGTGCCTGGAGTGAAGCTTCGGGACCTGGGGAGACCCAGTACTTC. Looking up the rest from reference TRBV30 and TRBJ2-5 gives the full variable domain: SQTIHQWPATLVQPVGSPLSLECTVEGTSNPNLYWYRQAAGRGLQLLFYSVGIGQISSEVPQNLSASRPQDRQFILSSKKLLLSDSGFYLCAWSEASGPGETQYFGPGTRLLVL.

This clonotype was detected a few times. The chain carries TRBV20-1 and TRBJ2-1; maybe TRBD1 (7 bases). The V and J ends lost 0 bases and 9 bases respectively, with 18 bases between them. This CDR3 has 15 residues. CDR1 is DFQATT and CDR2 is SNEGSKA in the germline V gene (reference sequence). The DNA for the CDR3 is TGCAGTGCTAGAGATTTTCAGGGGGGAAGTGGTGAGCAGTTCTTC. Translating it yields CSARDFQGGSGEQFF.

The CDR3 bases are TGCAGTGCTAGACCCCGACAGGGTCTGGGCAATGAGCAGTTCTTC. Its translation is CSARPRQGLGNEQFF. This chain joins TRBV20-1 and TRBJ2-1, with 7 positions matching TRBD1. The CDR3 is 15 residues long. V shed 2 bases and J 6 bases; nucleotides not matched to a gene: 10. Germline CDR1 is DFQATT and CDR2 is SNEGSKA (reference sequence).

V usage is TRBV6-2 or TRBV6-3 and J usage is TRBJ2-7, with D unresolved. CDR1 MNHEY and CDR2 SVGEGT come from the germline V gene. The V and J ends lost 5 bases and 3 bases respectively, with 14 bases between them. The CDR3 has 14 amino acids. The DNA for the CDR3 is TGTGCCAGCAGTGAGGCCCCCCCCCTCTACGAGCAGTACTTC. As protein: CASSEAPPLYEQYF.

The CDR3 sequence is CASSQDLARIQETQYF. As DNA, the CDR3 is TGTGCCAGCAGCCAAGATTTGGCGCGGATACAAGAGACCCAGTACTTC. The genes are TRBV4-2 and TRBJ2-5, with no clear D. The CDR3 extends over 16 amino acids. Germline CDR1 is LGHNA and CDR2 is YNFKEQ. V was shortened by 0 bases and J by 2 bases, with 13 bases between the two germline ends.

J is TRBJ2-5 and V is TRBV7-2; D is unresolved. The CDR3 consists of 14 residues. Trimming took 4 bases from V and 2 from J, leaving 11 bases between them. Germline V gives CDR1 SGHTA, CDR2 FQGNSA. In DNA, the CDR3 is TGTGCCAGCAGCTCCTACACAATACAAGAGACCCAGTACTTC. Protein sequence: CASSSYTIQETQYF.

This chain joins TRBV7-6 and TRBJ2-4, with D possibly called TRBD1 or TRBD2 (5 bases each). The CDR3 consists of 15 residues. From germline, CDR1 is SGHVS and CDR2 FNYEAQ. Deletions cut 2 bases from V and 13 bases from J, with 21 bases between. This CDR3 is CASSLNRGTQEAQYF. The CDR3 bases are TGTGCCAGCAGCTTAAACCGAGGGACCCAAGAGGCCCAGTACTTC.

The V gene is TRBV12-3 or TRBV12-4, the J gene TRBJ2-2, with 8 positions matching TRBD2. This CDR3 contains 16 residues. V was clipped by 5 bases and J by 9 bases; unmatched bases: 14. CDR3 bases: TGTGCCAGCAGTCTCCCGGGTAGCGGGACGAGGTGGGAGCTGTTTTTT. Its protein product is CASSLPGSGTRWELFF.